This T cell receptor (beta chain) was recorded in a study of response to subunit inactivated influenza vaccine. Points from the study as a whole: Authors proposed each seasonal influenza vaccination draws in few new T cells.

The germline V gene encodes CDR1 MNHEY and CDR2 SMNVEV (reference sequence). Trimming pared 3 bases from V and 12 bases from J, leaving 15 bases between. This CDR3 contains 13 residues. Points on this clonotype: What it binds is not known.

One entry per CDR3 protein, called by TCRdb with MiXCR from the RT-PCR reads. The sample has about 620,000 distinct CDR3 sequences; 12% are singletons. The clonotype comes from a man aged 45-65 years who received an inactivated influenza vaccine. The V and J genes are TRBV27 and TRBJ2-1, with D perhaps matching TRBD2 (6 bases). The sequenced sample was PBMCs from blood, obtained on the day of vaccination. In DNA, the CDR3 is TGTGCCAGCAGTTTTGGGGGGACCATGAGGCAGTTCTTC. As protein: CASSFGGTMRQFF.